Below, 16 T cell receptor beta chains from the same sample are listed, as sequenced in a study of CD8 T cells in ankylosing spondylitis. Overall study findings and caveats: Seemingly characteristic of ankylosing spondylitis blood was a TCR beta motif consisting of eight highly homologous variants.

TCRdb redid the calling of the 5' RACE reads with MiXCR, one entry per CDR3 protein. The data hold some 140,000 distinct CDR3 sequences, with roughly a sixth observed a single time. Their specific antigens are unknown. Sequenced: blood, either unsorted or a sorted T cell fraction (not recorded which). The receptors come from a male donor with ankylosing spondylitis.

This clonotype was seen a handful of times. V and J are TRBV6-2 or TRBV6-3 and TRBJ1-1; D is uncertain. This CDR3 is 13 amino acids long. V was clipped by 6 bases and J by 0 bases, with 8 bases between them. CDR1 is MNHEY and CDR2 is SVGEGT in the germline V gene. CDR3 sequence reads: CASRRKMNTEAFF. CDR3 coding DNA: TGTGCCAGCAGGAGGAAGATGAACACTGAAGCTTTCTTT.

Only a few counts were recorded for this clonotype. The V gene is TRBV19, the J gene TRBJ1-1; D remains unclear. This CDR3 has 10 residues. Per germline, CDR1 LNHDA and CDR2 SQIVND (reference sequence). Trimming removed 10 bases from V and 4 bases from J, with 7 bases in between. The CDR3 spells CATSGTEAFF. The CDR3 DNA follows: TGTGCCACTAGCGGCACTGAAGCTTTCTTT.

This rearrangement joins TRBV14 to TRBJ2-2, with D possibly matching TRBD1 (7 bases). The CDR3 has 18 residues. Germline V gene data show CDR1 as SGHDN and CDR2 as FVKESK. V shed 0 bases and J shed 4 bases, with 18 bases lying between them. The CDR3 protein is CASSQDSGRGFFTGELFF. In DNA form, the CDR3 reads TGTGCCAGCAGCCAAGATAGCGGCAGGGGGTTTTTCACCGGGGAGCTGTTTTTT. Together with reference TRBV14 and TRBJ2-2, the CDR3 gives the full variable domain: EAGVTQFPSHSVIEKGQTVTLRCDPISGHDNLYWYRRVMGKEIKFLLHFVKESKQDESGMPNNRFLAERTGGTYSTLKVQPAELEDSGVYFCASSQDSGRGFFTGELFFGEGSRLTVL.

This clonotype was found a few times. V usage is TRBV29-1 and J usage is TRBJ2-1; no reliable D call. The CDR3 is 11 residues long. Between the trimmed V and J ends, which lost 5 bases and 5 bases, there was a span of 7 bases. Per germline, CDR1 SQVTM and CDR2 ANQGSEA. The CDR3 region is CSVFPDNEQFF. CDR3 bases: TGCAGCGTTTTCCCGGACAATGAGCAGTTCTTC.

This clonotype showed up just a few times. This sequence joins TRBV2 and TRBJ1-2; D is perhaps TRBD1 (5 bases). CDR1 is SNHLY and CDR2 is FYNNEI in the germline V gene. V was pared by 4 bases and J by 4 bases, with 10 bases between. The CDR3 sequence is 13 residues long. CDR3 residues: CASSVRGSYGYTF. CDR3 sequence (DNA): TGTGCCAGCAGTGTGAGGGGATCCTATGGCTACACCTTC.

The rearrangement links TRBV7-8 to TRBJ1-1; 9 nucleotides match TRBD1. Per germline, CDR1 SGHVS and CDR2 FQNEAQ. The CDR3 totals 15 residues. V lost 5 bases and J lost 7; bases outside the gene matches: 11. The DNA for the CDR3 is TGTGCCAGCAGCCCGGGGGACAGGGAGCTACATGAAGCTTTCTTT. Its translation: CASSPGDRELHEAFF.

This clonotype has more than one count but fewer than ten. The CDR3: CATSDYRQGINEQFF. The CDR3 bases are TGTGCCACCAGTGATTATCGACAGGGGATCAATGAGCAGTTCTTC. V is TRBV24-1 and J is TRBJ2-1; 8 nucleotides line up with TRBD1. Germline lookup yields CDR1 KGHDR and CDR2 SFDVKD. Trimming cost V 2 bases and J 6 bases; bases outside gene matches: 5. The CDR3 consists of 15 residues.

This clonotype was recorded once. V gene TRBV3-1 combines with J gene TRBJ2-3; 10 bases map to TRBD2. The CDR3 extends over 17 amino acids. The V and J ends lost 0 bases and 8 bases, in that order; junction bases with no gene match: 11. Germline lookup yields CDR1 LGHDT and CDR2 YNNKEL (reference sequence). The CDR3 reads CASSQDRTSGPRGTQYF. The CDR3 nucleotides are TGTGCCAGCAGCCAAGATAGGACTAGCGGCCCCCGGGGTACGCAGTATTTT.

This clonotype has only a few counts. The chain is built from TRBV5-1 and TRBJ2-7; D might be TRBD2 (5 bases). The CDR3 length is 14 residues. From germline, CDR1 is SGHRS and CDR2 YFSETQ. V shed 3 bases and J shed 5 bases, with 15 bases lying between them. The CDR3: CASSYRQAGDEQYF. Here the CDR3 DNA reads TGCGCCAGCAGCTACCGGCAGGCGGGTGACGAGCAGTACTTC.

This clonotype was detected a few times. The chain joins TRBV28 to TRBJ2-4, with D perhaps matching TRBD2 (5 bases). CDR3 length equals 15 residues. V lost 6 bases to trimming and J lost 0 bases, with 12 bases between them. The germline V gene has CDR1 MDHEN and CDR2 SYDVKM. CDR3 protein: CASRFTRVAKNIQYF. The DNA of the CDR3 is TGTGCCAGCAGATTTACTAGGGTAGCCAAAAACATTCAGTACTTC.

This clonotype has only a few counts. The V gene is TRBV15, the J gene TRBJ2-7; possible D gene TRBD2, 6 bases. Germline V lookup: CDR1 LNHNV, CDR2 YYDKDF (reference sequence). This CDR3 region has 15 residues. The germline V and J ends were trimmed by 0 bases and 4 bases, with 13 bases remaining between them. The CDR3 DNA reads as TGTGCCACCAGCAGAGATAGTCGGGAGAGGTACGAGCAGTACTTC. Protein: CATSRDSRERYEQYF.

There are a few counts of this clonotype. The chain carries TRBV4-1 and TRBJ1-5; TRBD1 matches at 7 bases. The CDR3 runs to 16 residues. V dropped 4 bases and J dropped 4; count of bases not matched to a gene: 10. Germline-derived CDR1 and CDR2 are MGHRA and YSYEKL. The chain's CDR3 is CASSRGGGGGNQPQHF. CDR3 in DNA: TGCGCCAGCAGCCGGGGGGGAGGGGGCGGAAATCAGCCCCAGCATTTT.

The gene calls are TRBV4-1 and TRBJ2-2, with D possibly matching TRBD2 (5 bases). V was cut by 2 bases and J by 5 bases, with 9 bases left in between. The length of the CDR3 is 14 residues. Germline V gene data show CDR1 as MGHRA and CDR2 as YSYEKL. CDR3 residues: CASSQLEVTGELFF. CDR3 coding DNA: TGCGCCAGCAGCCAATTGGAGGTGACCGGGGAGCTGTTTTTT.

The chain combines TRBV29-1 with TRBJ2-1; TRBD2 matches 13 bases. The trim removed 7 bases at V and 7 bases at J, leaving 7 bases unmatched. CDR1 and CDR2 (germline): SQVTM, ANQGSEA. The CDR3 is made up of 14 amino acids. For the CDR3, the DNA is TGCAGCGATACCGGGACTAGCGGGATGAATGAGCAGTTCTTC. Translation: CSDTGTSGMNEQFF.

This chain links TRBV28 with TRBJ2-1; D gene ambiguous. The V end lost 6 bases, the J end lost 2 bases, and 8 bases lay between the germline ends. Per the germline V gene, CDR1 is MDHEN and CDR2 is SYDVKM. CDR3 length equals 13 residues. CDR3 coding DNA: TGTGCCAGCAGGTTCGATACCTACAATGAGCAGTTCTTC. It encodes CASRFDTYNEQFF.

A few counts support this clonotype. V usage is TRBV7-9 and J usage is TRBJ2-1, with TRBD2 matching 13 bases. V lost 3 bases to trimming and J lost 4 bases; unmatched junction nucleotides: 3. Germline V gene sequence: CDR1 SEHNR, CDR2 FQNEAQ (reference sequence). There are 16 residues in the CDR3. CDR3 loop: CASSLGLAGPYNEQFF. CDR3 bases: TGTGCCAGCAGCTTGGGACTAGCGGGACCATACAATGAGCAGTTCTTC.